The T cell receptor (beta chain) described here comes from a study of cytomegalovirus exposure and HLA in healthy donors. Findings of the study overall: Most TCR sequences were uncommon, yet certain public TCRs appeared in many donors. The tendency of first-cohort TCR clusters to co-occur in the 100 to 150 validation repertoires emerged from a later analysis. Cytomegalovirus association was listed for approximately 160 TCR beta chains. Specificity for CMV antigens was confirmed in vitro for a few of the CMV-associated chains.

As for this clone: Antigen unknown.

The table came from immunoSEQ multiplex PCR; TCRdb's copy has only in-frame clones and leaves some out. The sample contains roughly 150,000 clones, 89% of which appear only once. Sequencing used PBMCs. This TCR was recovered from a man between 18 and 35 years old in good health and CMV-seropositive.

This chain's CDR3 is CASSEAGVYEQYF. CDR3 coding DNA: TGTGCCAGCAGTGAGGCGGGAGTATACGAGCAGTACTTC. This chain links TRBV25-1 with TRBJ2-7; TRBD2 matches 7 bases. Trimming at V came to 3 bases and at J to 4 bases, leaving 3 bases not matched to a gene. Per the germline V gene, CDR1 is MGHDK and CDR2 is SYGVNS. The CDR3 is 13 amino acids.